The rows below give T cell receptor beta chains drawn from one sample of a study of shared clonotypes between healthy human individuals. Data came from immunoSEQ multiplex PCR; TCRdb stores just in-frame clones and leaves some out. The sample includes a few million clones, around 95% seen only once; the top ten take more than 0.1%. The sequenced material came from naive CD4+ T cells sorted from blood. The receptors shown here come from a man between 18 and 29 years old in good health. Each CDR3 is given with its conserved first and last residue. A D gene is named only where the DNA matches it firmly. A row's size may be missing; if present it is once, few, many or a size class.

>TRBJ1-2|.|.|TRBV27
TGTGCCAGCAGTTTAGATGCCTTTAGCGGCTACACCTTC
CASSLDAFSGYTF
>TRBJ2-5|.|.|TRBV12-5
TGTGCTAGTGGGAAGGGGGAGACCCAGTACTTC
CASGKGETQYF
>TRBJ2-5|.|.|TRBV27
TGTGCCAGCAGTTTCTTGGGGCTCCAAGAGACCCAGTACTTC
CASSFLGLQETQYF
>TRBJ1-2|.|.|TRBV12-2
TGTGCAAGTCGCTTAGATTTTGGGACAGGGGGCTACACCTTC
CASRLDFGTGGYTF
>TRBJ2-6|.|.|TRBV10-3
TGTGCCACGACAAAATTAGCAGGCAACGTCCTGACTTTC
CATTKLAGNVLTF
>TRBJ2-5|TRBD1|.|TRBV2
TGTGCCAGCTCCCGGACAGGGGCGCCCCAAGAGACCCAGTACTTC
CASSRTGAPQETQYF
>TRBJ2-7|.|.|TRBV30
TGTGCCTGGAGTGTCGGAGGGAGCCTAAGCGAGCAGTACTTC
CAWSVGGSLSEQYF
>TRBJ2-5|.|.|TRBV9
TGTGCCAGCAGCGTAAACTCCAGGGGCGAGACCCAGTACTTC
CASSVNSRGETQYF
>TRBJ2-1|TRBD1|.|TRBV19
TGTGCCAGTACCCCGGACAGGGGATCCTACAATGAGCAGTTCTTC
CASTPDRGSYNEQFF
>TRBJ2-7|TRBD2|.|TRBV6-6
TGTGCCAGCAGTCGGACTAGCGGGAGCTACGAGCAGTACTTC
CASSRTSGSYEQYF
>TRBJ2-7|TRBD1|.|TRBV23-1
TGCGCCAGCAGTCAATTGGCGGGGACAGGGACCTACGAGCAGTACTTC
CASSQLAGTGTYEQYF
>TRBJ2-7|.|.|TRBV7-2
TGTGCCAGCAGCCAAGGATCCTACGAGCAGTACTTC
CASSQGSYEQYF
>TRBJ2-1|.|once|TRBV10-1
TGCGCCAGCAGTGTAGATCCTGGGGAGCAGTTCTTC
CASSVDPGEQFF
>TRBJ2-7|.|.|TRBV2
TGTGCCAGGGGGTCGGTAGACTACGAGCAGTACTTC
CARGSVDYEQYF
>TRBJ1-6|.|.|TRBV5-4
TGTGCCAGCAGTTTAGAAAACAGCAATTCACCCCTCCACTTT
CASSLENSNSPLHF
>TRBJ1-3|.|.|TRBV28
TGTGCCAGCAGTGCGGTTGCGGGGGCCTTCTCTGGAAACACCATATATTTT
CASSAVAGAFSGNTIYF
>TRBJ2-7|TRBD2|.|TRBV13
TGTGCCAGCAGCTTAGCGGGAGGCCGGGCCTACGAGCAGTACTTC
CASSLAGGRAYEQYF
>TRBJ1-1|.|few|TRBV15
TGTGCCACCAGCAGAGATGGGGCAGGGATTCTGGCTTTCTTT
CATSRDGAGILAFF
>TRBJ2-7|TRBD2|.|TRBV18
TGTGCCAGCTCACCACGACTAGCGGTAGACTACGAGCAGTACTTC
CASSPRLAVDYEQYF
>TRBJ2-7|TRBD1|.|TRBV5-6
TGTGCCAGCAGCCCCCCGGGACAGACATACGAGCAGTACTTC
CASSPPGQTYEQYF
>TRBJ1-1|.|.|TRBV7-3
TGTGCCAGCAGCTTAAGGGCTGAAGCTTTCTTT
CASSLRAEAFF
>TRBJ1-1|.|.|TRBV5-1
TGCGCCAGCAGCTTGGATTCGGGGAACACTGAAGCTTTCTTT
CASSLDSGNTEAFF